In this sample, the clone carrying this TCR beta chain is large. The antigen remains unidentified. Some clones are missing from TCRdb's copy, which holds only in-frame ones; the method was immunoSEQ multiplex PCR. In the table there are several thousand clones, around 85% of which are singletons. The entry originates in a study of chemoradiotherapy in HPV16-positive cancers. Study summary: Candidate HPV-specific clones and shared TCR motifs came from a couple of HPV16-positive patients.

Germline-derived CDR1 and CDR2 are LGHNA and YNFKEQ. The CDR3 is made up of 16 amino acids. V was clipped by 1 base and J by 1 base, with 11 bases between them. General observations from the study: Candidate HPV-specific clones and E7-related TCR motifs grew in tumor during treatment. HPV-responsive T-cell expansion during chemoradiotherapy was linked to improved recurrence-free survival in HPV16-positive patients. Functional assays defining HPV-specific T cells used only two HPV16-positive patients.

This material consisted of tumor tissue, taken from a patient who underwent chemoradiotherapy. The chain combines TRBV4-2 with TRBJ1-5; D is unresolved. This receptor was obtained from a human donor with HPV-associated anogenital cancer. The CDR3 is CASSQAWTASNQPQHF. As DNA, the CDR3 is TGTGCCAGCAGCCAAGCTTGGACGGCGAGCAATCAGCCCCAGCATTTT.